Presented here are 17 T cell receptor beta chains from one specimen sequenced in a study of blood T cell repertoires in COVID-19. Clones were sequenced by immunoSEQ multiplex PCR, and TCRdb holds only the in-frame ones, with some missing. The data show 29,000 or so clones, approximately 90% seen once. The specimen was peripheral blood. These receptors were taken from a human donor in a cohort sampled during active COVID-19.

The table lists this clone with a count of one. This rearrangement joins TRBV3-1 (or the pseudogene TRBV3-2) to TRBJ1-4; no reliable D call. Germline V CDR1 and CDR2: LGHDT, YNNKEL (reference sequence). The CDR3 sequence is 17 residues long. Trimming left V 3 bases short and J 7 bases short, with 21 bases between. The CDR3 spells CASSHRRTPGAAEKLFF. The CDR3 nucleotides are TGTGCCAGCAGCCATCGGAGAACGCCCGGAGCGGCTGAAAAACTGTTTTTT.

This rearrangement joins TRBV7-9 to TRBJ1-3, with D perhaps matching TRBD1 (6 bases). CDR1 and CDR2 (germline): SEHNR, FQNEAQ (reference sequence). V dropped 3 bases and J dropped 3 bases, with 12 bases sitting between them. This CDR3 is built from 15 residues. CDR3 DNA: TGTGCCAGCAGCTTCCGGACAGACAATGGAAACACCATATATTTT. It yields the protein CASSFRTDNGNTIYF. Together with reference TRBV7-9 and TRBJ1-3, the CDR3 gives the full variable domain: DTGVSQNPRHKITKRGQNVTFRCDPISEHNRLYWYRQTLGQGPEFLTYFQNEAQLEKSRLLSDRFSAERPKGSFSTLEIQRTEQGDSAMYLCASSFRTDNGNTIYFGEGSWLTVV.

This clone has just one count. The gene calls are TRBV3-1 (or the pseudogene TRBV3-2) and TRBJ2-5, with a tentative D call TRBD1 (5 bases). CDR3 size: 18 residues. With 5 bases removed from V and 2 bases from J, the gap between germline ends came to 24 bases. CDR1 and CDR2 from the germline V gene are LGHDT and YNNKEL (reference sequence). CDR3 residues: CASSAFWRTRVQQETQYF. The CDR3 bases are TGTGCCAGCAGCGCCTTCTGGCGGACCAGGGTTCAGCAAGAGACCCAGTACTTC.

The rearrangement uses TRBV7-2 and TRBJ1-2; 7 nucleotides align to TRBD1. CDR1 and CDR2 (germline): SGHTA, FQGNSA. Trimming took 3 bases from V and 4 from J; bases not matched to a gene: 2. CDR3 length equals 13 residues. The CDR3 sequence: CASSLGQIYGYTF. As DNA, the CDR3 is TGTGCCAGCAGCTTGGGACAGATCTATGGCTACACCTTC.

This chain uses TRBV5-1 with TRBJ2-1; weak D call: TRBD1 (5 bases). V was trimmed by 0 bases and J by 4 bases, leaving 11 bases between them. This CDR3 has 15 amino acids. CDR1 SGHRS and CDR2 YFSETQ come from the germline V gene. CDR3 loop: CASSLGQGPYNEQFF. The CDR3 nucleotides read TGCGCCAGCAGCTTGGGGCAGGGCCCTTACAATGAGCAGTTCTTC.

V is TRBV29-1 and J is TRBJ2-7; 7 nucleotides align to TRBD1. J gave up 3 bases and V 6 bases, and 11 bases lay outside the gene matches. This CDR3 comprises 14 residues. From germline, CDR1 is SQVTM and CDR2 ANQGSEA. The CDR3 protein is CSVTGSVALYEQYF. CDR3 nucleotide sequence: TGCAGCGTGACAGGGAGTGTGGCCCTCTACGAGCAGTACTTC.

This clone came up once. In the same sample, other DNA sequences code for this CDR3. This chain uses TRBV27 with TRBJ2-7, with 8 bases lining up with TRBD1. This CDR3 is built from 14 residues. V lost 2 bases to trimming and J lost 4 bases; unmatched junction nucleotides: 4. Germline V gene sequence: CDR1 MNHEY, CDR2 SMNVEV (reference sequence). In DNA form, the CDR3 reads TGTGCCAGCAGTTTAGGGCAGGGGGCATACGAGCAGTACTTC. This encodes CASSLGQGAYEQYF.

V usage is TRBV7-8 and J usage is TRBJ1-1; D may be TRBD1 (6 bases). Germline assignment: CDR1 SGHVS and CDR2 FQNEAQ. This CDR3 spans 18 amino acids. Trimming cost V 2 bases and J 6 bases, with 25 bases left between them. In nucleotides, the CDR3 is TGTGCCAGCAGCTTACTCTCGACAGGCCGAGGAATAAGCGCTGAAGCTTTCTTT. Residues: CASSLLSTGRGISAEAFF.

The chain employs TRBV28 and TRBJ2-7; weak D call: TRBD1 (5 bases). V was pared by 4 bases and J by 3 bases, with 13 bases between. Germline CDR1 reads MDHEN; CDR2 reads SYDVKM. This CDR3 region has 14 residues. The CDR3 here is CASSSQSDSYEQYF. The CDR3, as DNA: TGTGCCAGCAGTTCCCAATCTGACAGCTACGAGCAGTACTTC.

The chain combines TRBV19 with TRBJ1-1, with a tentative D call TRBD1 (5 bases). V lost 2 bases, J lost 8 bases, and 12 bases lay in between. CDR3 length: 13 residues. The germline gives CDR1 LNHDA, CDR2 SQIVND (reference sequence). The CDR3 DNA is TGTGCCAGTAGTATACAGGGACTTTCAGAAGCTTTCTTT. Protein product: CASSIQGLSEAFF.

The CDR3 loop is CATCSSGDTEAFF. Written as DNA, the CDR3 is TGTGCCACCTGCTCGTCCGGGGACACTGAAGCTTTCTTT. The V and J genes are TRBV2 and TRBJ1-1; D gene ambiguous. Germline lookup yields CDR1 SNHLY and CDR2 FYNNEI. Trimming took off 10 bases at V and 3 bases at J, with 15 bases between the two ends. The CDR3 extends over 13 amino acids.

The rearrangement links TRBV29-1 to TRBJ2-3; tentatively, D is TRBD1 (6 bases). This CDR3 contains 13 residues. V lost 7 bases and J lost 2, with 13 bases in between. In germline, CDR1 is SQVTM, CDR2 ANQGSEA. CDR3: CSAGQLHTDTQYF. The CDR3 nucleotides are TGCAGCGCTGGACAGCTTCACACAGATACGCAGTATTTT.

This clone has just a few counts. This chain joins TRBV5-6 and TRBJ1-6; possibly TRBD1 for D (6 bases). Trimming removed 4 bases from V and 7 bases from J, with 15 bases in between. CDR1 SGHDT and CDR2 YYEEEE come from the germline V gene. CDR3 length equals 15 residues. CDR3 residues: CASSLRQAGNSPLHF. The CDR3 nucleotides read TGTGCCAGCAGCCTACGACAGGCGGGCAATTCACCCCTCCACTTT.

V gene TRBV2 combines with J gene TRBJ2-4; D not resolved. This CDR3 has 11 residues. Trimming cost V 6 bases and J 15 bases, with 15 bases left between them. Germline CDR1 is SNHLY and CDR2 is FYNNEI. The CDR3: CASRLQSRAYF. In nucleotides, the CDR3 is TGTGCCAGCAGGTTACAGAGTCGAGCGTACTTC. The full variable domain, completed using reference TRBV2 and TRBJ2-4, is EPEVTQTPSHQVTQMGQEVILRCVPISNHLYFYWYRQILGQKVEFLVSFYNNEISEKSEIFDDQFSVERPDGSNFTLKIRSTKLEDSAMYFCASRLQSRAYFGAGTRLSVL.

This chain joins TRBV5-6 and TRBJ2-1; 9 nucleotides align to TRBD2. J was trimmed by 5 bases and V by 5 bases; bases with no gene match: 11. Germline CDR1 is SGHDT and CDR2 is YYEEEE. This CDR3 spans 16 amino acids. CDR3 bases: TGTGCCAGCAGATCTGTGCAGCGGGGGGCCCACAATGAGCAGTTCTTC. Its protein is CASRSVQRGAHNEQFF.

This rearrangement joins TRBV2 to TRBJ2-1; 11 bases map to TRBD2. Germline loops: CDR1 SNHLY, CDR2 FYNNEI. The CDR3 loop spans 15 amino acids. J lost 2 bases, V lost 5 bases, and 2 bases had no gene match. The chain's CDR3 is CASSSSGGAYNEQFF. CDR3 in DNA: TGTGCCAGCAGTAGTAGCGGGGGGGCCTACAATGAGCAGTTCTTC.

The V and J genes are TRBV15 and TRBJ1-2, with D hard to call. V shed 0 bases and J shed 4 bases, with 12 bases lying between them. Germline CDR1 reads LNHNV; CDR2 reads YYDKDF (reference sequence). The CDR3 consists of 15 residues. DNA for the CDR3: TGTGCCACCAGCAGAGATCGGTCAGGAATCTATGGCTACACCTTC. Encoded protein: CATSRDRSGIYGYTF.